This TCR beta chain derives from a study of T-cell reconstitution after alpha-beta-depleted transplantation in children. Whole-study findings and limits: Several hundred expanded graft clones reportedly gave rise to the alpha-beta T cells present about two months after transplant. T-cell counts and diversity at one year post-transplant came mainly from newly produced T cells. The high TCRbeta diversity at day 60 in some patients came from surviving recipient T cells and thymic progenitors.

This clonotype was seen more than once but under ten times. Its antigen is undetermined. The J segment lost 8 bases and the V segment lost 7 bases, leaving 2 bases of the junction unmatched. The CDR3 consists of 11 residues. The germline V gene encodes CDR1 SGHRS and CDR2 YFSETQ. Preparation of the TCRbeta library involved a method that used unique molecular identifiers. Via MiXCR, TCRdb re-called the PCR reads, giving one row per CDR3 protein. There are some 180,000 distinct CDR3 sequences in the sample; approximately 7% occur only once, and 5.5% to 6.5% lies in the top ten. The sequence was obtained from a boy aged 2 to 10 with acute lymphoblastic leukemia, due to receive a stem cell transplant. The chain has TRBV5-1 and TRBJ2-4; TRBD1 aligns across 8 bases. The specimen comprised PBMCs, sampled before TCRalphabeta/CD19-depleted stem cell transplant. CDR3 nucleotide sequence: TGCGCCAGCGGACAGGGTGACATTCAGTACTTC. This codes for CASGQGDIQYF.